This T cell receptor beta chain was obtained from a study of OX40 agonist ivuxolimab in advanced cancers. Study-level information: Each patient was given ivuxolimab into a vein every 2 weeks, at 0.01 to 10 mg/kg.

Measured with immunoSEQ multiplex PCR; TCRdb has only the in-frame clones, and not every one. The table lists around 15,000 clones, approximately 80% of them singletons. Looked up from germline, CDR1 is SGDLS and CDR2 is YYNGEE. The CDR3 is 18 amino acids. V lost 0 bases to trimming and J lost 8 bases; unmatched junction nucleotides: 11. This TCR was recovered from an adult with an advanced solid tumor such as melanoma, head and neck, liver or kidney cancer. Sequencing used CD4+ or CD8+ T cells sorted from blood, obtained in a trial of the OX40 agonist ivuxolimab. This chain connects TRBV9 to TRBJ2-1, with TRBD2 matching 13 bases. The CDR3 sequence is CASSVVPPTSGRAHEQFF. CDR3 DNA: TGTGCCAGCAGCGTAGTGCCCCCAACTAGCGGGAGGGCACATGAGCAGTTCTTC.